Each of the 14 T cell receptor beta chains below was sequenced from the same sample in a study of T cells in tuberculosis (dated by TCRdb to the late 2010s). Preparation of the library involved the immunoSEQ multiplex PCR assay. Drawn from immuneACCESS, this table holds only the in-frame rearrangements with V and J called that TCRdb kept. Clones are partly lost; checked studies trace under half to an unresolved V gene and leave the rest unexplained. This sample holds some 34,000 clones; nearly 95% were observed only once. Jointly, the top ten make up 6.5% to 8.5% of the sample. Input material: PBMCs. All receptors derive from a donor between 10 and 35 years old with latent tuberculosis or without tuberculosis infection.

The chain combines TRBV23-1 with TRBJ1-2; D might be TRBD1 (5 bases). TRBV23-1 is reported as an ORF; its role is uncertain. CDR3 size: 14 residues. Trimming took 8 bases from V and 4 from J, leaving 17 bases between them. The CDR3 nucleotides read TGCGCCAGCCCGGGGCCTCCCGGGGGCTATGGCTACACCTTC. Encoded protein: CASPGPPGGYGYTF.

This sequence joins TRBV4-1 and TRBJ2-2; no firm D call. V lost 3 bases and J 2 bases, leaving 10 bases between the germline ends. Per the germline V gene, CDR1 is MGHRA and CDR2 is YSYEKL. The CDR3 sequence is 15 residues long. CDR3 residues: CASSHAPTNTGELFF. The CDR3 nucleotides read TGCGCCAGCAGCCATGCGCCAACCAACACCGGGGAGCTGTTTTTT.

The CDR3 sequence: CASSPGTGNEQFF. CDR3 nucleotides: TGTGCCAGCAGCCCCGGGACAGGGAATGAGCAGTTCTTC. The chain employs TRBV7-7 and TRBJ2-1; 9 bases match TRBD1. This CDR3 has 13 amino acids. The germline CDR1 and CDR2 sequences are SSHAT and FNYEAQ (reference sequence). V lost 5 bases to trimming and J lost 7 bases; unmatched junction nucleotides: 3. Full variable domain (outside the CDR3, taken from reference TRBV7-7 and TRBJ2-1): GAGVSQSPRYKVTKRGQDVTLRCDPISSHATLYWYQQALGQGPEFLTYFNYEAQPDKSGLPSDRFSAERPEGSISTLTIQRTEQRDSAMYRCASSPGTGNEQFFGPGTRLTVL.

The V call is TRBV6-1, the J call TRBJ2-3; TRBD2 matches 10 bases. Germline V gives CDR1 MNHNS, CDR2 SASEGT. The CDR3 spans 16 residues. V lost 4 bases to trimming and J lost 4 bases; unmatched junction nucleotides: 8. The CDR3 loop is CASSGWLAGAADTQYF. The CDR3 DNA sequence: TGTGCCAGCAGTGGCTGGCTAGCGGGGGCGGCAGATACGCAGTATTTT.

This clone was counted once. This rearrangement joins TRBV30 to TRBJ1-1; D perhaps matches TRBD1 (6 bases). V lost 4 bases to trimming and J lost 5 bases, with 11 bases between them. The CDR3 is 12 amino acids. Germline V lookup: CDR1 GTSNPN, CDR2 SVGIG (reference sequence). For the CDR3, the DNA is TGTGCCTGGACCACAGGGAATACTGAAGCTTTCTTT. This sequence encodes CAWTTGNTEAFF.

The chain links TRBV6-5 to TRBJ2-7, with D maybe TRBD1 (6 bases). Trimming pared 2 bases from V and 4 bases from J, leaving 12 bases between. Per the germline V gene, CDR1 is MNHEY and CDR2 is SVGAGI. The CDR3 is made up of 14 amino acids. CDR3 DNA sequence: TGTGCCAGCAGTTACGGGCAGGGGAAATACGAGCAGTACTTC. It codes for CASSYGQGKYEQYF.

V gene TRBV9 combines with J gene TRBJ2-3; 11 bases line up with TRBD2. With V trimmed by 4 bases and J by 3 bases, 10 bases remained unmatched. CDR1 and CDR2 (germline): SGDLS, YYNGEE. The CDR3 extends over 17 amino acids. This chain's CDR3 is CASSPRSGGALTDTQYF. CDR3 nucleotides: TGTGCCAGCAGCCCCCGTAGCGGGGGGGCGTTGACAGATACGCAGTATTTT.

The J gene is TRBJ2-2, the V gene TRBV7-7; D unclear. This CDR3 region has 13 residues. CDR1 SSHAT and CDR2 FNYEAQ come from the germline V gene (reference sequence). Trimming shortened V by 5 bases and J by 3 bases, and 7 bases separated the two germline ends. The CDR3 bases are TGTGCCAGCAGCCAAACGGACACCGGGGAGCTGTTTTTT. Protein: CASSQTDTGELFF.

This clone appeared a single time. The CDR3 protein is CASSVRDGSSYEQYF. The CDR3 nucleotides are TGTGCCAGCAGTGTGAGGGACGGGAGCTCCTACGAGCAGTACTTC. This chain uses TRBV25-1 with TRBJ2-7, with D tentatively TRBD2 (6 bases). Germline CDR1 and CDR2: MGHDK and SYGVNS. The CDR3 has 15 residues. V was shortened by 4 bases and J by 0 bases, with 13 bases between the two germline ends.

DNA of the CDR3: TGTGCCAGCAGGGACAGGGAAAACTATGGCTACACCTTC. Amino acids: CASRDRENYGYTF. The V gene is TRBV9, the J gene TRBJ1-2; 8 bases are a match to TRBD1. This CDR3 region has 13 residues. The germline V gene has CDR1 SGDLS and CDR2 YYNGEE. Trimming at V came to 5 bases and at J to 2 bases, leaving 2 bases not matched to a gene.

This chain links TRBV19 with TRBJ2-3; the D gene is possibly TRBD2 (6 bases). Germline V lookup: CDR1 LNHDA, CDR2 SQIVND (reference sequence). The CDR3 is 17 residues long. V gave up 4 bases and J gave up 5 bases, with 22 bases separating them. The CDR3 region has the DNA TGTGCCAGTAGTAGCGGCTTCACTAGCTTTCGTGGAGATACGCAGTATTTT. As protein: CASSSGFTSFRGDTQYF.

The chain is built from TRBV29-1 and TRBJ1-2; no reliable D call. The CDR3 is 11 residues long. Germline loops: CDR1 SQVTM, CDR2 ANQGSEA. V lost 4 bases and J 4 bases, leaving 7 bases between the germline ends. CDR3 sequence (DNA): TGCAGCGTTGTTGACACCTATGGCTACACCTTC. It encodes CSVVDTYGYTF.

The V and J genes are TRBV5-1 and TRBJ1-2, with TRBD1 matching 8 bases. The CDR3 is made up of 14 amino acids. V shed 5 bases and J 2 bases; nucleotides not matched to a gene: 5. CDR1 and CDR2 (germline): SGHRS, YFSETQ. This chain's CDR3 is CASRAGGTNYGYTF. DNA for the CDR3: TGCGCCAGCAGAGCAGGGGGCACCAACTATGGCTACACCTTC.

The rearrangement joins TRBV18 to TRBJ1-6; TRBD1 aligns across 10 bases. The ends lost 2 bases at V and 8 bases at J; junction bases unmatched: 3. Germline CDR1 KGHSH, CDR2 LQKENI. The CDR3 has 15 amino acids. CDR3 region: CASSPKGTGDSPLHF. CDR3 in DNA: TGTGCCAGCTCACCAAAGGGGACAGGGGATTCACCCCTCCACTTT.